This T cell receptor (beta chain) was identified in a study of blood T cells in healthy people across ages. Comment on this clonotype: The antigen is unknown.

General study findings and limits: Estimates of diversity drawn from one million T cells were considered underestimates. Higher diversity and more naive CD4+ cells were features of long-lived donors, compared to aged donors.

Using a J-beta primer mix together with a sample-barcoded 5' primer, a second PCR was run for roughly 7 to 11 cycles. TCRdb reprocessed the 5' RACE reads via MiXCR and lists one record per CDR3 protein. The data show 540,000 or so distinct CDR3 sequences, 40% to 55% seen once. Staff drew 8 to 10 milliliters of peripheral blood from each donor. J lost 2 bases, V lost 5 bases, and 6 bases had no gene match. Germline-derived CDR1 and CDR2 are LGHNA and YSLEER. The CDR3 sequence is 17 residues long. The sequenced sample was blood. This sequence originates from a man older than 75 in good health. This sequence joins TRBV4-3 and TRBJ2-2; 12 bases agree with TRBD2. CDR3 loop: CASSTRLAGDNTGELFF. CDR3 sequence (DNA): TGCGCCAGCAGCACCCGACTAGCGGGGGATAACACCGGGGAGCTGTTTTTT.